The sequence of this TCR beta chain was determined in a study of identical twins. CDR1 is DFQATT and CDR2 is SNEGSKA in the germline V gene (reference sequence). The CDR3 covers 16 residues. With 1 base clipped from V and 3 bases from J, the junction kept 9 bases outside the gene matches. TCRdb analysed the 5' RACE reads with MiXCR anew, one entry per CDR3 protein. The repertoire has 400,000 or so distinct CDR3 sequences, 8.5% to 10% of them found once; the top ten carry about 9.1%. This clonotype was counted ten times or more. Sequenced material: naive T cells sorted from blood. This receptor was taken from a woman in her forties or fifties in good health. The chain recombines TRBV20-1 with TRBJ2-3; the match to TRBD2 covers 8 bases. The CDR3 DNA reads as TGCAGTGCTAGAGGTCAAGCGGGAGTAGGGACAGATACGCAGTATTTT. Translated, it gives CSARGQAGVGTDTQYF.